This TCR beta chain is from a study of shared clonotypes between healthy human individuals. Findings and limits, study-wide: Rarefaction showed that sequencing of sorted subsets was incomplete (despite large depth).

Looked up from germline, CDR1 is MNHEY and CDR2 is SVGAGI. The V and J ends lost 0 bases and 9 bases respectively, with 12 bases between them. The CDR3 is 14 residues long. About this clone: Its antigen is unknown.

In the original processing: Junction-only immunoSEQ sequences carried no quality scores, so filtering differed. Libraries were prepared by immunoSEQ multiplex PCR; TCRdb keeps only in-frame clonotypes and omits some of them. Clone size and the V and J calls come from that table; the DNA yielded D and trimming. This sample yields around 690,000 clones, of which roughly 91% are seen a single time; approximately 35% belongs to the top ten. Specimen: memory CD8+ T cells from PBMCs. The subset denotes: CD45RO+ cells pooled with CCR7-negative TemRA cells. This chain connects TRBV6-5 to TRBJ2-1; the D gene is possibly TRBD2 (7 bases). This receptor was obtained from a man in his late teens or twenties in good health. Some clones in this sample may be carry-over from other donors' samples. In DNA form, the CDR3 reads TGTGCCAGCAGTTACTCGGGGGGGGCTGGTGAGCAGTTCTTC. Translated: CASSYSGGAGEQFF.